Below are 2 T cell receptor beta chains sequenced from a single sample in a study of follicular helper T cells after annual influenza vaccination. Measured with immunoSEQ multiplex PCR; TCRdb has only the in-frame clones, and not every one. The table includes 9,000 to 13,000 clones, less than 80% detected once. Here the sequenced sample was CXCR5- memory CD4+ T cells sorted from blood, taken 6 weeks after influenza vaccination. The receptor source for this set is an adult who received the influenza vaccine.

This chain links TRBV5-5 with TRBJ2-7; 10 bases fit TRBD2. The CDR3 has 15 amino acids. V shed 2 bases, J shed 4 bases, and the junction held 6 bases outside the gene matches. Germline V CDR1 and CDR2: SGHKS, YYEKEE (reference sequence). The CDR3 DNA reads TGTGCCAGCAGCTTTGAGCGGGGGGGCCGTTACGAGCAGTACTTC. Translating it yields CASSFERGGRYEQYF.

V usage is TRBV6-1 and J usage is TRBJ1-2; D ambiguous. This CDR3 is 11 amino acids long. Deletions cut 8 bases from V and 7 bases from J, with 11 bases between. Germline CDR1 reads MNHNS; CDR2 reads SASEGT. The CDR3 loop reads CASLLTGGYTF. In nucleotides, the CDR3 is TGTGCCAGCCTACTGACCGGTGGCTACACCTTC.